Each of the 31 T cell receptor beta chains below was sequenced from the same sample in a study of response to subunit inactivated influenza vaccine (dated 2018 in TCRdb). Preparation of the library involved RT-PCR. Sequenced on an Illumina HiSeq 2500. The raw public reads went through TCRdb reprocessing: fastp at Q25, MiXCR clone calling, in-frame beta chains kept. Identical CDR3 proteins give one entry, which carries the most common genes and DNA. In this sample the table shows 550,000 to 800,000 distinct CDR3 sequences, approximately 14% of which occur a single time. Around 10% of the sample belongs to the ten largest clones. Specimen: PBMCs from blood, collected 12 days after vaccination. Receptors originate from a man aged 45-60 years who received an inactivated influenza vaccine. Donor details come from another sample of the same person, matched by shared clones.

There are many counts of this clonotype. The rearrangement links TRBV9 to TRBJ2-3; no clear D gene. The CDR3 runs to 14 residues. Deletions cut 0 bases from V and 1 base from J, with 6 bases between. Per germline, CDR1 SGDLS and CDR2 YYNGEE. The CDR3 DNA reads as TGTGCCAGCAGCGTAGCGCCCGGCACAGATACGCAGTATTTT. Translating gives CASSVAPGTDTQYF. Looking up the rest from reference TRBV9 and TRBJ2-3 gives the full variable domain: DSGVTQTPKHLITATGQRVTLRCSPRSGDLSVYWYQQSLDQGLQFLIQYYNGEERAKGNILERFSAQQFPDLHSELNLSSLELGDSALYFCASSVAPGTDTQYFGPGTRLTVL.

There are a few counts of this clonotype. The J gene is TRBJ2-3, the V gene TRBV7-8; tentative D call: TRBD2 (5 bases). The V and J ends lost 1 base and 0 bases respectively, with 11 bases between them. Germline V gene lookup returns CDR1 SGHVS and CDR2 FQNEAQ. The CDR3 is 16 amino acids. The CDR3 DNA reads TGTGCCAGCAGCTTAGGGACTCCGGCGAGCACAGATACGCAGTATTTT. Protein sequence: CASSLGTPASTDTQYF.

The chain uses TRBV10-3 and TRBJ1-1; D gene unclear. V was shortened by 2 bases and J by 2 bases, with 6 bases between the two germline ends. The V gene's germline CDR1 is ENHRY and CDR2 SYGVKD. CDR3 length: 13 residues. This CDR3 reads CAISEKGNTEAFF. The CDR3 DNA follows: TGTGCCATCAGTGAGAAGGGTAACACTGAAGCTTTCTTT.

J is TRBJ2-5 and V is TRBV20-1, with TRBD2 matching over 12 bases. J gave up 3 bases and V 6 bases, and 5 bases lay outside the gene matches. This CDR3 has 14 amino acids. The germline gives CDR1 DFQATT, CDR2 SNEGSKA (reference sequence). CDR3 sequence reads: CSARTSGNEETQYF. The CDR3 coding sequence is TGCAGTGCCAGGACTAGCGGGAACGAAGAGACCCAGTACTTC.

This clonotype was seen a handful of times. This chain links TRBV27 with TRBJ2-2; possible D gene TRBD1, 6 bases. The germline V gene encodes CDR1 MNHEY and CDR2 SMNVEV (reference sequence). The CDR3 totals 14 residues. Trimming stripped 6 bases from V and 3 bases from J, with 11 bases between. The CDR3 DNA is TGTGCCAGCAGGACGGACAGTTACACCGGGGAGCTGTTTTTT. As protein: CASRTDSYTGELFF.

The CDR3 loop reads CASNYARTGELFF. The CDR3 DNA reads as TGTGCCAGCAACTATGCCCGTACCGGGGAGCTGTTTTTT. The gene calls are TRBV12-3 or TRBV12-4 and TRBJ2-2; no clear D. Trimming took off 7 bases at V and 5 bases at J, with 11 bases between the two ends. The CDR3 totals 13 residues.

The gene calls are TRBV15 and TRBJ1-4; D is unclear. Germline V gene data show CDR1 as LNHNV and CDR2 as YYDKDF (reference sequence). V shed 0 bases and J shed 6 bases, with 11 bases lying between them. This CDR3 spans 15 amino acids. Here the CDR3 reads CATSREQNSYEKLFF. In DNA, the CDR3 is TGTGCCACCAGCAGAGAACAGAACTCTTATGAAAAACTGTTTTTT.

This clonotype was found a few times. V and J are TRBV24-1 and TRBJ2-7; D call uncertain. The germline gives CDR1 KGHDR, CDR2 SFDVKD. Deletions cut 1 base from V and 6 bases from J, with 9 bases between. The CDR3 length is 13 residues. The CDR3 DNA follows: TGTGCCACCAGTGATTTCTCCGGGCTCGAGCAGTACTTC. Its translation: CATSDFSGLEQYF.

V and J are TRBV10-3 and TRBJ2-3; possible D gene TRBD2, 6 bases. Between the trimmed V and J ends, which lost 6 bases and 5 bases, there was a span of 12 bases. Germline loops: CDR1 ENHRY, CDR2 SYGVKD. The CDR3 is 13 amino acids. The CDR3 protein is CAIRTSQGDTQYF. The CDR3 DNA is TGTGCCATCAGAACTAGCCAAGGAGATACGCAGTATTTT.

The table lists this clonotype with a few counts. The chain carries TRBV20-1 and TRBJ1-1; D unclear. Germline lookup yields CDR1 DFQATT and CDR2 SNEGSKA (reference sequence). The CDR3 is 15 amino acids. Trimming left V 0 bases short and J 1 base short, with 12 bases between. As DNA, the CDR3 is TGCAGTGCTAGAGAGGCGGGCGAGAGGAACACTGAAGCTTTCTTT. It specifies CSAREAGERNTEAFF.

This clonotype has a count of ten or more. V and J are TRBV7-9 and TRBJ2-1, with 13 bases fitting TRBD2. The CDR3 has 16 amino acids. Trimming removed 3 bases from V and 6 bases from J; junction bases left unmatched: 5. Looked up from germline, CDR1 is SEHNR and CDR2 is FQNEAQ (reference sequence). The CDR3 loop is CASSLRTSGRSNEQFF. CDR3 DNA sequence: TGTGCCAGCAGCTTGCGGACTAGCGGGAGAAGCAATGAGCAGTTCTTC. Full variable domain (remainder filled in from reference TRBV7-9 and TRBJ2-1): DTGVSQNPRHKITKRGQNVTFRCDPISEHNRLYWYRQTLGQGPEFLTYFQNEAQLEKSRLLSDRFSAERPKGSFSTLEIQRTEQGDSAMYLCASSLRTSGRSNEQFFGPGTRLTVL.

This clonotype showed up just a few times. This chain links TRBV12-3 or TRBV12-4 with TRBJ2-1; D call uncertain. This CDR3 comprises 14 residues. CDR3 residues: CVSSLSVARDEQFF. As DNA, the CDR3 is TGTGTCAGTTCCCTTTCCGTGGCCCGGGATGAGCAGTTCTTC.

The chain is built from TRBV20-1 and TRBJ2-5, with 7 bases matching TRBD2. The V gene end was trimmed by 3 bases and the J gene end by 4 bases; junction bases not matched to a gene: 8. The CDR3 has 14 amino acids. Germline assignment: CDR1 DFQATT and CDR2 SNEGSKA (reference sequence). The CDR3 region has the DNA TGCAGTGCTAGTATACCTGGGGGGGTAGAGACCCAGTACTTC. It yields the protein CSASIPGGVETQYF.

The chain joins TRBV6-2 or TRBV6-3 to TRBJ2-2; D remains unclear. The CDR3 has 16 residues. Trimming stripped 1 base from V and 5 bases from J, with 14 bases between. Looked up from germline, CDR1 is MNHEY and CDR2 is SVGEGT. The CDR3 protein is CASSYFTSVGTGELFF. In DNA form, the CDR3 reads TGTGCCAGCAGTTACTTTACCTCGGTGGGAACCGGGGAGCTGTTTTTT.

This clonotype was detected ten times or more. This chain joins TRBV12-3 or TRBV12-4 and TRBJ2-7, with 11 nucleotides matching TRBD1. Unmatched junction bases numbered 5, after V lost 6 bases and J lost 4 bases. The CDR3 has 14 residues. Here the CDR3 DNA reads TGTGCCAGCAGGCCGGGACAGGGGGGGTACGAGCAGTACTTC. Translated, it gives CASRPGQGGYEQYF.

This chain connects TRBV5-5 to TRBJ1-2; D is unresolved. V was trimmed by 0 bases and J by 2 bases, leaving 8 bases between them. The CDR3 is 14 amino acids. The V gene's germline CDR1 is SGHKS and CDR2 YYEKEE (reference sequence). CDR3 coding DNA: TGTGCCAGCAGCTTGGGGATGGAAAACTATGGCTACACCTTC. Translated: CASSLGMENYGYTF.

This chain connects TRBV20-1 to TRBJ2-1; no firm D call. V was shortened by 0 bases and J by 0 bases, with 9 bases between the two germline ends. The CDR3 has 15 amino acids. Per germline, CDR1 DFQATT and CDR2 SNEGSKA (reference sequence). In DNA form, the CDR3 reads TGCAGTGCTAGAGACCTTGCCCTCTCCTACAATGAGCAGTTCTTC. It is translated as CSARDLALSYNEQFF.

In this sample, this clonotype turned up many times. Written as DNA, the CDR3 is TGTGCCAGCAGCCCACCGGGACTGTGGTATGGCTACACCTTC. It is translated as CASSPPGLWYGYTF. The J gene is TRBJ1-2, the V gene TRBV6-1; weak D call: TRBD1 (5 bases). V lost 6 bases and J lost 5, with 16 bases in between. Germline CDR1 is MNHNS and CDR2 is SASEGT. The CDR3 sequence is 14 residues long.

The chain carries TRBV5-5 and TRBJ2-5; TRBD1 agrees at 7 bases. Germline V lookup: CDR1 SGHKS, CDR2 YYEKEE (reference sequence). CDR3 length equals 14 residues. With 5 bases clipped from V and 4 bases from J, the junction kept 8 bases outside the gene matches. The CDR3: CASSYPDRVETQYF. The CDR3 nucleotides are TGTGCCAGCAGTTACCCTGACAGGGTAGAGACCCAGTACTTC.

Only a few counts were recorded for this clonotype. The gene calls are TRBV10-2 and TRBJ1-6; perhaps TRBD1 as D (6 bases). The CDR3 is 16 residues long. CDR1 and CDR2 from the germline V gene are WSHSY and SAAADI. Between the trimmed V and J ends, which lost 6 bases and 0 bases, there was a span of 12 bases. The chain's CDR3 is CASRPGQSSYNSPLHF. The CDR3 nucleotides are TGCGCCAGCAGACCGGGACAAAGCTCCTATAATTCACCCCTCCACTTT.

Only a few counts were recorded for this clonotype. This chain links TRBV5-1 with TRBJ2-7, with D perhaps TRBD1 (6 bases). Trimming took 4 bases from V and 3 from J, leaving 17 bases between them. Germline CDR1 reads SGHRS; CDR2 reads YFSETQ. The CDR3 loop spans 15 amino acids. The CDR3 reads CASSPSGTPSYEQYF. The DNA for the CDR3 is TGCGCCAGCAGCCCCTCGGGGACACCAAGCTACGAGCAGTACTTC. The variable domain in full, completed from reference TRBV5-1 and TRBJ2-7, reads KAGVTQTPRYLIKTRGQQVTLSCSPISGHRSVSWYQQTPGQGLQFLFEYFSETQRNKGNFPGRFSGRQFSNSRSEMNVSTLELGDSALYLCASSPSGTPSYEQYFGPGTRLTVT.

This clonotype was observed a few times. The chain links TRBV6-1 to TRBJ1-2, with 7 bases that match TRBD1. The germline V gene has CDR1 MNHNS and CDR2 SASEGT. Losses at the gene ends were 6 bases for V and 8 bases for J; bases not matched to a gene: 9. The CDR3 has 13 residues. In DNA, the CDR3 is TGTGCCAGCAGGGCCCCGGGACAGACGGGCTACACCTTC. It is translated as CASRAPGQTGYTF.

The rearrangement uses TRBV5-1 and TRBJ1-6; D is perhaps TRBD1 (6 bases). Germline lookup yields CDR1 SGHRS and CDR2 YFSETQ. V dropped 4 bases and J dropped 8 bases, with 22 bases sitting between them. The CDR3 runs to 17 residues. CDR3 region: CASSTLGQPRRDSPLHF. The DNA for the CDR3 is TGCGCCAGCAGCACCCTCGGACAGCCCCGCAGGGATTCACCCCTCCACTTT.

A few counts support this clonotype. The CDR3 DNA follows: TGCAGTGCTATAAAGCCAGGGTACGGCAATGAGCAGTTCTTC. It is translated as CSAIKPGYGNEQFF. The chain combines TRBV20-1 with TRBJ2-1, with D perhaps matching TRBD1 (5 bases). The CDR3 totals 14 residues. V was cut by 4 bases and J by 6 bases, with 16 bases left in between. The germline CDR1 and CDR2 sequences are DFQATT and SNEGSKA (reference sequence).

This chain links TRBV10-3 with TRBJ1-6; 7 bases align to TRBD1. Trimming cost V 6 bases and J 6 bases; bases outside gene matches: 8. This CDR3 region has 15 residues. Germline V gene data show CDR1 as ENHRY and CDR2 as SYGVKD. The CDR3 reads CAIRLTGMTNSPLHF. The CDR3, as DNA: TGTGCCATCAGATTGACAGGGATGACTAATTCACCCCTCCACTTT.

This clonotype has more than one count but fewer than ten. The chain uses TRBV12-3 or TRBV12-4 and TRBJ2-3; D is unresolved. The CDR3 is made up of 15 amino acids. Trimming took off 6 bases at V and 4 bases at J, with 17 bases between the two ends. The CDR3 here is CASSHYGVIADTQYF. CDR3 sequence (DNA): TGTGCCAGCAGCCATTACGGCGTAATAGCAGATACGCAGTATTTT.

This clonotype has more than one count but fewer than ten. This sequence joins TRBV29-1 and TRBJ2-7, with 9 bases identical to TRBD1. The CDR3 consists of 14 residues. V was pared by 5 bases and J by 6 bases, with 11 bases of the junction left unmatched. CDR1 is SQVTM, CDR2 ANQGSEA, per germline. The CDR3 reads CSVSGTTGGSEQYF. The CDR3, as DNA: TGCAGCGTTTCTGGAACGACAGGGGGAAGCGAGCAGTACTTC.

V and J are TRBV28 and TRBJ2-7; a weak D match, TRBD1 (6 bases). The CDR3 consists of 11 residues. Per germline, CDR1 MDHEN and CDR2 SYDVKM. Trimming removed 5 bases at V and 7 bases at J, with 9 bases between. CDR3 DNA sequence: TGTGCCAGCAGTACCGACAGGGAGCAGTACTTC. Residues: CASSTDREQYF. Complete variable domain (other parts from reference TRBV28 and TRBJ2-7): DVKVTQSSRYLVKRTGEKVFLECVQDMDHENMFWYRQDPGLGLRLIYFSYDVKMKEKGDIPEGYSVSREKKERFSLILESASTNQTSMYLCASSTDREQYFGPGTRLTVT.

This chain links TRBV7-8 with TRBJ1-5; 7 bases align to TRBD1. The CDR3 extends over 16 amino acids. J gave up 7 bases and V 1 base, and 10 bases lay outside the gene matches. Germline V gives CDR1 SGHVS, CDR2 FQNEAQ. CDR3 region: CASSLEGAGVQQPQHF. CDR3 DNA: TGTGCCAGCAGCTTAGAGGGGGCGGGGGTCCAACAGCCCCAGCATTTT.

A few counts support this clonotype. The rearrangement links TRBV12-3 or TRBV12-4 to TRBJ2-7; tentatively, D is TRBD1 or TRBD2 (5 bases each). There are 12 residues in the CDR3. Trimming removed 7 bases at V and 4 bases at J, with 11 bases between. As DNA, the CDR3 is TGTGCCAGCAAGGGACGTTTTTACGAGCAGTACTTC. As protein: CASKGRFYEQYF.

This chain's CDR3 is CASSLAGQGRHGYTF. The CDR3, as DNA: TGTGCCAGCAGCTTAGCGGGACAGGGGCGGCATGGCTACACCTTC. The chain joins TRBV7-2 to TRBJ1-2; TRBD1 matches 10 bases. From germline, CDR1 is SGHTA and CDR2 FQGNSA. The trim removed 0 bases at V and 6 bases at J, leaving 4 bases unmatched. The CDR3 sequence is 15 residues long.